The 10 T cell receptor beta chains listed next were all sequenced from one sample in a study of blood T cells in healthy people across ages. Combining a sample-barcoded 5' primer with a J-beta primer mix, a second PCR ran for roughly 7 to 12 cycles. TCRdb reprocessed the 5' RACE reads via MiXCR and lists one record per CDR3 protein. Altogether 1.5 million to 2 million distinct CDR3 sequences are present, about 28% being singletons, with the ten largest covering 6.5% to 8.5%. Sequencing was carried out using blood. These receptors all come from a woman in her twenties or thirties in good health.

The chain is built from TRBV7-2 and TRBJ2-7; 8 nucleotides line up with TRBD2. This CDR3 spans 12 amino acids. Losses at the gene ends were 5 bases for V and 6 bases for J; bases not matched to a gene: 3. Germline-derived CDR1 and CDR2 are SGHTA and FQGNSA. The CDR3 sequence is CASSRLAFEQYF. CDR3 DNA sequence: TGTGCCAGCAGCAGACTAGCGTTCGAGCAGTACTTC.

This clonotype was recorded many times. V usage is TRBV29-1 and J usage is TRBJ1-2, with TRBD1 matching 9 bases. This CDR3 contains 14 residues. J gave up 8 bases and V 6 bases, and 13 bases lay outside the gene matches. In germline, CDR1 is SQVTM, CDR2 ANQGSEA. CDR3 loop: CSVYLRDRVVGYTF. CDR3 nucleotide sequence: TGCAGCGTCTACCTCCGGGACAGGGTAGTAGGCTACACCTTC. Variable domain in full (rest from reference TRBV29-1 and TRBJ1-2): SAVISQKPSRDICQRGTSLTIQCQVDSQVTMMFWYRQQPGQSLTLIATANQGSEATYESGFVIDKFPISRPNLTFSTLTVSNMSPEDSSIYLCSVYLRDRVVGYTFGSGTRLTVV.

J is TRBJ1-6 and V is TRBV4-1; 8 nucleotides align to TRBD1. The CDR3 contains 14 residues. Looked up from germline, CDR1 is MGHRA and CDR2 is YSYEKL. J lost 9 bases, V lost 4 bases, and 5 bases had no gene match. In DNA, the CDR3 is TGCGCCAGCAGCCGACCCGGACAGGGTTCACCCCTCCACTTT. Residues: CASSRPGQGSPLHF.

The J gene is TRBJ2-7, the V gene TRBV10-3, with D tentatively TRBD1 (5 bases). V lost 6 bases and J lost 0, with 12 bases in between. Looked up from germline, CDR1 is ENHRY and CDR2 is SYGVKD. This CDR3 comprises 14 residues. This CDR3 is CAIRETATSYEQYF. In DNA form, the CDR3 reads TGTGCCATCAGAGAGACAGCCACCTCCTACGAGCAGTACTTC.

The CDR3 region is CASSQKLAGGNEQFF. CDR3 nucleotides: TGCGCCAGCAGCCAAAAACTAGCGGGAGGCAATGAGCAGTTCTTC. The chain recombines TRBV4-3 with TRBJ2-1, with 12 bases fitting TRBD2. V was clipped by 2 bases and J by 6 bases; unmatched bases: 2. This CDR3 spans 15 amino acids. CDR1 LGHNA and CDR2 YSLEER come from the germline V gene.

The chain recombines TRBV7-9 with TRBJ2-1, with 13 bases identical to TRBD2. The V gene's germline CDR1 is SEHNR and CDR2 FQNEAQ (reference sequence). CDR3 length: 15 residues. Trimming took 5 bases from V and 8 from J; bases not matched to a gene: 6. CDR3: CASSHTSGGAYEQFF. CDR3 sequence (DNA): TGTGCCAGCAGCCATACTAGCGGGGGGGCATATGAGCAGTTCTTC.

Points on this clonotype: An end of the junction differs from the germline gene, which may be a read error. The chain employs TRBV30 and TRBJ1-4; the D is unclear. Per germline, CDR1 GTSNPN and CDR2 SVGIG (reference sequence). The CDR3 runs to 11 residues. The CDR3 DNA reads as TGTGCCTGGACCCAGAGTCAAAAACGGTTTTTT. Amino acids: CAWTQSQKRFF.

This clonotype has a count of ten or more. V and J are TRBV15 and TRBJ2-4, with D possibly matching TRBD1 (6 bases). This CDR3 is 13 amino acids long. Per the germline V gene, CDR1 is LNHNV and CDR2 is YYDKDF (reference sequence). Trimming removed 3 bases from V and 8 bases from J, with 11 bases in between. The CDR3 bases are TGTGCCACCAGCAGTTGGACAGAAGACATTCAGTACTTC. Protein sequence: CATSSWTEDIQYF.

This clonotype was seen a few times. The V and J genes are TRBV5-4 and TRBJ1-5, with no clear D. V lost 4 bases and J lost 1, with 15 bases in between. The length of the CDR3 is 16 residues. Germline V CDR1 and CDR2: SGHNT, YYREEE (reference sequence). The CDR3 loop reads CASSQDGGQSNQPQHF. Here the CDR3 DNA reads TGTGCCAGCAGCCAGGATGGTGGGCAAAGCAATCAGCCCCAGCATTTT. The whole variable domain, filled in from reference TRBV5-4 and TRBJ1-5, reads ETGVTQSPTHLIKTRGQQVTLRCSSQSGHNTVSWYQQALGQGPQFIFQYYREEENGRGNFPPRFSGLQFPNYSSELNVNALELDDSALYLCASSQDGGQSNQPQHFGDGTRLSIL.

This clonotype was picked up a small number of times. The chain employs TRBV20-1 and TRBJ2-5; a possible D gene is TRBD2 (5 bases). Between the trimmed V and J ends, which lost 5 bases and 1 base, there was a span of 8 bases. The CDR3 is 12 amino acids. Germline loops: CDR1 DFQATT, CDR2 SNEGSKA (reference sequence). DNA of the CDR3: TGCAGTGCTCCGCGGGTCCAAGAGACCCAGTACTTC. It specifies CSAPRVQETQYF.